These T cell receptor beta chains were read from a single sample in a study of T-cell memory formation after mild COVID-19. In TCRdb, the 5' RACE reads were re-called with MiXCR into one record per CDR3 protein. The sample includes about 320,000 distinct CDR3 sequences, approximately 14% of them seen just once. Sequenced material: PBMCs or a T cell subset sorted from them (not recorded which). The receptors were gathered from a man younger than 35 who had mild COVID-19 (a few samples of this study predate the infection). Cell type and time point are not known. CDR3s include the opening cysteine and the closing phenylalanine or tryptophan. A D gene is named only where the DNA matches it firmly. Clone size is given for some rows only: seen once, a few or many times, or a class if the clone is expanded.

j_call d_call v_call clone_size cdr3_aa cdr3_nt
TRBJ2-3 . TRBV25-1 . CASREVLLDTQYF TGTGCCAGCAGGGAGGTCCTACTCGATACGCAGTATTTT
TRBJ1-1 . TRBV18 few CASSEEANTEAFF TGTGCCAGCTCAGAAGAAGCGAACACTGAAGCTTTCTTT
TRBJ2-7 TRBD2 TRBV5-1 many CASSLFLAGGNSYEQYF TGCGCCAGCAGCTTGTTCCTAGCGGGGGGAAACTCCTACGAGCAGTACTTC
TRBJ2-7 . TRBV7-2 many CASSFVRTSGEQYF TGTGCCAGCAGCTTTGTCCGTACCTCAGGCGAGCAGTACTTC
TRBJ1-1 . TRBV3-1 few CASSPGLVNTEAFF TGTGCCAGCAGCCCCGGTTTAGTGAACACTGAAGCTTTCTTT
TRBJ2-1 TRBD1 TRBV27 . CASMDRVGHEQFF TGTGCCAGCATGGACAGGGTGGGCCATGAGCAGTTCTTC
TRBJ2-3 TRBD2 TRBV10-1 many CASGGLAGTDTQYF TGCGCCAGCGGAGGACTAGCGGGCACAGATACGCAGTATTTT
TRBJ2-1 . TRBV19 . CASMIRQGGNNEQFF TGTGCCAGTATGATCCGGCAGGGAGGTAACAATGAGCAGTTCTTC
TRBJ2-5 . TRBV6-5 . CASSYSAHPGETQYF TGTGCCAGCAGTTACTCGGCCCACCCGGGGGAGACCCAGTACTTC
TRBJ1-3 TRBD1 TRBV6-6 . CATWTGSGNTIYF TGTGCCACCTGGACAGGGTCTGGAAACACCATATATTTT